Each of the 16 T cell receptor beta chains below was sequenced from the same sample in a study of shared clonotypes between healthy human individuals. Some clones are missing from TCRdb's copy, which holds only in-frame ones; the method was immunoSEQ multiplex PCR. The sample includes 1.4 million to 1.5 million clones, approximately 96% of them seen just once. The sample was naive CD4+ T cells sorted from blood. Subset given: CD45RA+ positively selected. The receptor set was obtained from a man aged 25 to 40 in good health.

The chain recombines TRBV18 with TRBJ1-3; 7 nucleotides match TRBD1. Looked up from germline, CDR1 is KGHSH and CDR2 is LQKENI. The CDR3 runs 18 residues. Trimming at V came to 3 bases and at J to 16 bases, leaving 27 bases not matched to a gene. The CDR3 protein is CASSPELFPRDSITLGYF. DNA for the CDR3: TGTGCCAGCTCACCCGAACTTTTCCCACGGGACAGCATAACTCTGGGTTATTTT.

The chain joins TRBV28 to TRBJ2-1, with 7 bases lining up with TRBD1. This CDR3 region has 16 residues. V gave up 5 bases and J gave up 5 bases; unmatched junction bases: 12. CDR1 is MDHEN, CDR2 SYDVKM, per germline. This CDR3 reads CASSGLNRGPDNEQFF. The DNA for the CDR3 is TGTGCCAGCAGTGGTTTAAACAGGGGTCCTGACAATGAGCAGTTCTTC. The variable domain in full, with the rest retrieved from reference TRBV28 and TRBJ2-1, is DVKVTQSSRYLVKRTGEKVFLECVQDMDHENMFWYRQDPGLGLRLIYFSYDVKMKEKGDIPEGYSVSREKKERFSLILESASTNQTSMYLCASSGLNRGPDNEQFFGPGTRLTVL.

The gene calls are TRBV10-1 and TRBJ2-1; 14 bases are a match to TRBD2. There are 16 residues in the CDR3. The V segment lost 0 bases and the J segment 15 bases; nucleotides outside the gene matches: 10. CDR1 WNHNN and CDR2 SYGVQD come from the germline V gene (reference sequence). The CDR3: CASSESRWGTSGSWFF. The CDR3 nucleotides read TGCGCCAGCAGTGAGTCCCGGTGGGGGACTAGCGGGAGTTGGTTCTTC.

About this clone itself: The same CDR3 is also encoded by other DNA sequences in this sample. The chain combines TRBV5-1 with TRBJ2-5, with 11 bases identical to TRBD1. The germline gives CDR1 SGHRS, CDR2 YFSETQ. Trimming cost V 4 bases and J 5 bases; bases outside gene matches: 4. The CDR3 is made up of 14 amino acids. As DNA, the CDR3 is TGCGCCAGCAGCCCGGGACAGGGGGTCGAGACCCAGTACTTC. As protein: CASSPGQGVETQYF.

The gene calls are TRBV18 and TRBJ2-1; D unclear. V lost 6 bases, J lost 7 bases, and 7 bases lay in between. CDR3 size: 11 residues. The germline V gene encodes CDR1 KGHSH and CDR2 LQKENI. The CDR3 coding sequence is TGTGCCAGCTCCGTTAAGAATGAGCAGTTCTTC. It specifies CASSVKNEQFF.

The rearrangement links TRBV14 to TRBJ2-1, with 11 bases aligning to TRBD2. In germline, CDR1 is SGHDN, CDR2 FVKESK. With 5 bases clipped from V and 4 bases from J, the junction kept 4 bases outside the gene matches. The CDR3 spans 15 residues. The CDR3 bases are TGTGCCAGCAGCTTGGGACTAGCGGAATACAATGAGCAGTTCTTC. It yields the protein CASSLGLAEYNEQFF.

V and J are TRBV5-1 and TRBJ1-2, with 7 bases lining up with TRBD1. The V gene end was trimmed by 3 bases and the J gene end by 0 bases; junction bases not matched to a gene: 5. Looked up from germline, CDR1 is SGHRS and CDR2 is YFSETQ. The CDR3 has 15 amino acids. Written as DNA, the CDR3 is TGCGCCAGCAGCTCGAGGGGGCAGACTAACTATGGCTACACCTTC. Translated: CASSSRGQTNYGYTF.

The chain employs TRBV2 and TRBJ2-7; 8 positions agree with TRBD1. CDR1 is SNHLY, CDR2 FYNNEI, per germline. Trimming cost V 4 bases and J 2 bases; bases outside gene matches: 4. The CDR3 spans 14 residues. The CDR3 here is CASSAGQATYEQYF. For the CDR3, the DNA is TGTGCCAGCAGTGCGGGACAGGCAACCTACGAGCAGTACTTC.

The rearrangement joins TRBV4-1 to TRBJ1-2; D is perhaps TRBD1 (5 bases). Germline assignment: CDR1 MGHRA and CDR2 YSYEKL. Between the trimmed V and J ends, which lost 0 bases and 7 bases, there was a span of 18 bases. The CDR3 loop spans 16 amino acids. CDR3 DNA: TGCGCCAGCAGCCAAGAGGTGGCAGGTAGACAGATTGGCTACACCTTC. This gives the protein CASSQEVAGRQIGYTF.

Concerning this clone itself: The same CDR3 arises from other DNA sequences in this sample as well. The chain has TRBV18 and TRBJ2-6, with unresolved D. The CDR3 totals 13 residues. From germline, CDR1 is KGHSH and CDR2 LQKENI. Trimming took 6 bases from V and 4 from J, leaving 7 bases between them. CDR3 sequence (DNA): TGTGCCAGCTCCCCCTTAGGGGCCAACGTCCTGACTTTC. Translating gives CASSPLGANVLTF.

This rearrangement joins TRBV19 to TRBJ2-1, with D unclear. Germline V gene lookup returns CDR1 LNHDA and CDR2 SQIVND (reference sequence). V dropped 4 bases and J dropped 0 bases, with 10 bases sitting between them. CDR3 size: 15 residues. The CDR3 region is CASSTYISSYNEQFF. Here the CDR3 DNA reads TGTGCCAGTAGTACCTATATTTCCTCCTACAATGAGCAGTTCTTC.

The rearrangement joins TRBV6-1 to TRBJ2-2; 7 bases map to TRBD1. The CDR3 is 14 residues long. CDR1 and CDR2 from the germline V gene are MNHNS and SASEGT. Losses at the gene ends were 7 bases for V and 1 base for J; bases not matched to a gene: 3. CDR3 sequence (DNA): TGTGCCAGCAAGGCAGGGGGGAACACCGGGGAGCTGTTTTTT. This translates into CASKAGGNTGELFF.

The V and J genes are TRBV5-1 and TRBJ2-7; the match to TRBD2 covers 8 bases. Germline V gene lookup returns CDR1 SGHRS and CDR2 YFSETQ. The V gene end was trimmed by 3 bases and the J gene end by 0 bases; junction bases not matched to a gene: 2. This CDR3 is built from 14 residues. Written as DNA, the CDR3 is TGCGCCAGCAGCTCCGGGACTAGCTCCTACGAGCAGTACTTC. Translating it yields CASSSGTSSYEQYF.

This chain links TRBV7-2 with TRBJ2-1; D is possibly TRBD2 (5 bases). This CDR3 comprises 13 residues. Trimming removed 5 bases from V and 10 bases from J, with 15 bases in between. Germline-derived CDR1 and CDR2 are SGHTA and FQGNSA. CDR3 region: CASSRPERTEQFF. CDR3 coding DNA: TGTGCCAGCAGCCGGCCGGAGCGGACGGAGCAGTTCTTC.

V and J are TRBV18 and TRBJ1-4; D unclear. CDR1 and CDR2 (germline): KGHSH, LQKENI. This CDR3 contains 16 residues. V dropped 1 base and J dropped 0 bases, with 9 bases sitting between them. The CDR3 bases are TGTGCCAGCTCACCACGCCAAGGGTCAACTAATGAAAAACTGTTTTTT. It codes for CASSPRQGSTNEKLFF. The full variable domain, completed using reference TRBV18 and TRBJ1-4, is NAGVMQNPRHLVRRRGQEARLRCSPMKGHSHVYWYRQLPEEGLKFMVYLQKENIIDESGMPKERFSAEFPKEGPSILRIQQVVRGDSAAYFCASSPRQGSTNEKLFFGSGTQLSVL.

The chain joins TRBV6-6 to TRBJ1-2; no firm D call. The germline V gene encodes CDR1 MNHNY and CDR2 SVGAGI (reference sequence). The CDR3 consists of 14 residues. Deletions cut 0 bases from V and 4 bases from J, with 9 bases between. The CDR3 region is CASSYSSEIYGYTF. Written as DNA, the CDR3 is TGTGCCAGCAGTTACTCTTCGGAGATCTATGGCTACACCTTC.